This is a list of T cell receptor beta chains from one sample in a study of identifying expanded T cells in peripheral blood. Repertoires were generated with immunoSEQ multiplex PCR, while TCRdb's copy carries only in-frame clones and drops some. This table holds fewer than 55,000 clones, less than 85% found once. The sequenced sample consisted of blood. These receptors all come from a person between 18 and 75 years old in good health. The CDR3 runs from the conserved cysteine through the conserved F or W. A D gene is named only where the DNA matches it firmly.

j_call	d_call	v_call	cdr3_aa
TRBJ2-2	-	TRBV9	CASSAYTTGELFF
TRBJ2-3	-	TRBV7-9	CASSLTVRGDTQYF
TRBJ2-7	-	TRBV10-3	CAISETNLWGEQYF
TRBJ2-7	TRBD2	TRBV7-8	CASSLAGTSAYEQYF
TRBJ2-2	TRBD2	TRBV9	CASSVGAGVNTGELFF
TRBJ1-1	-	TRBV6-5	CASSLWGENTEAFF
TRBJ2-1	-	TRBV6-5	CASSYSTTLSYNEQFF
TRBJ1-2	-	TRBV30	CACKGGYGYTF
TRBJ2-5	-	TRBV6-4	CASSVSGPVGETQYF
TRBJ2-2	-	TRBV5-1	CASSLGGPTGELFF
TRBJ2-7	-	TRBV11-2	CASSSKTESYEQYF
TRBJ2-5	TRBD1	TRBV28	CASSSDRGQETQYF
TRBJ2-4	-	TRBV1	CTSSPRRRTGAGAAKNIQYF
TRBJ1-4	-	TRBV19	CASSISATNEKLFF
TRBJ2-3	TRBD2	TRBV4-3	CASSQATSGSTSDTQYF
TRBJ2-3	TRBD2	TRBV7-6	CASSVGTRGTDTQYF
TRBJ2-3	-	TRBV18	CASSPPRTDTQYF
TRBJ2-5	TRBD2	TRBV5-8	CASSIFGGDQTQYF
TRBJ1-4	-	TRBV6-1	CASRIGQNEKLFF
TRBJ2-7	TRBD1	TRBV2	CASSTYRTGTYVQYF
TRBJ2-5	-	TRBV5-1	CASSLETSQETQYF
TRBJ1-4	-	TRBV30	CAVTGTRGEKLFF
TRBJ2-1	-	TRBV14	CASSQGTVLGNEQFF
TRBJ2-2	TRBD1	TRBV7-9	CASSFGTGEDTGELFF
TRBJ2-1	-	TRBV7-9	CASSLLSHNEQFF
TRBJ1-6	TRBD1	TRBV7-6	CASSSFPLDRGVNSPLHF
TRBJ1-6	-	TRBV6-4	CASSADLGVDSPLHF
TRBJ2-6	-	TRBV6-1	CASSELGGSGANVLTF
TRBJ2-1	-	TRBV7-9	CASSLEGDTNEQFF
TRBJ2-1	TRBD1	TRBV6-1	CASSRNRGYNEQFF
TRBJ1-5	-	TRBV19	CASTPRQGNQPQHF